This TCR beta chain came from a study of cytomegalovirus exposure and HLA in healthy donors. Study-level results: TCR beta V- and J-gene trimming was later associated with a missense DCLRE1C variant. When analyzed later, the rates of TCR association showed variation by HLA locus, with DRB1 the most and HLA-C the fewest. Among CMV-associated TCR beta chains, most appeared HLA-restricted in a later analysis.

The PCR used 60 Vbeta and 13 Jbeta primers. Produced via immunoSEQ multiplex PCR; TCRdb's table is partial and in-frame only. The table includes roughly 190,000 clones, about four fifths detected once. Germline values: CDR1 SGHAT, CDR2 FQNNGV. The CDR3 runs to 13 residues. Trimming cost V 8 bases and J 1 base, with 9 bases left between them. A word on this clone: Its specificity is not known.

Nominally healthy donors provided the samples, though records likely missed some immune exposures. V and J are TRBV11-2 and TRBJ2-1, with a tentative D call TRBD1 (5 bases). The specimen was PBMCs. This clonotype originated in a man between 18 and 35 years old in good health and CMV-seronegative. The CDR3 sequence is CASRDSSYNEQFF. In DNA form, the CDR3 reads TGTGCCAGCCGAGACAGTTCCTACAATGAGCAGTTCTTC.